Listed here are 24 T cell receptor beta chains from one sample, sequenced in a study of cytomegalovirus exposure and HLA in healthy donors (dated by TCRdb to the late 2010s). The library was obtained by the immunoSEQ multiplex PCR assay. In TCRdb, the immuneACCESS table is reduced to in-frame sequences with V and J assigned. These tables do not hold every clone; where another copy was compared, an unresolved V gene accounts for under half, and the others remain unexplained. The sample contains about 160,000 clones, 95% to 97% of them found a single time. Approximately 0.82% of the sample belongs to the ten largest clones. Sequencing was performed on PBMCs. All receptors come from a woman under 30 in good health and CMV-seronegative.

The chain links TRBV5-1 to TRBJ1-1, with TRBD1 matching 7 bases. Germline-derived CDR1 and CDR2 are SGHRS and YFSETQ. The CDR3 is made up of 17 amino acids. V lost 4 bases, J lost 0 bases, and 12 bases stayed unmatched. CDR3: CASSPGTDPVVNTEAFF. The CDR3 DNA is TGCGCCAGCAGCCCGGGGACAGACCCAGTGGTGAACACTGAAGCTTTCTTT.

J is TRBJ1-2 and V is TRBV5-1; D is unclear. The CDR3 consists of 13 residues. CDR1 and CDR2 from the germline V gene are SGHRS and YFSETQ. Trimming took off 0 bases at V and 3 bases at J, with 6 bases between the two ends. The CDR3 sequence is CASSLAEDYGYTF. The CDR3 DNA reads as TGCGCCAGCAGCTTGGCTGAGGACTATGGCTACACCTTC.

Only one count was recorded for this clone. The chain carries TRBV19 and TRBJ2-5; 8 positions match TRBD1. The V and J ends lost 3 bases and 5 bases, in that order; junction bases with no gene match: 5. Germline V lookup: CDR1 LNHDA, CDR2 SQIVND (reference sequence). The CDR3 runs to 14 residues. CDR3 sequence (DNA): TGTGCCAGTAGTATTGGGACAGGTCTGGAGACCCAGTACTTC. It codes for CASSIGTGLETQYF.

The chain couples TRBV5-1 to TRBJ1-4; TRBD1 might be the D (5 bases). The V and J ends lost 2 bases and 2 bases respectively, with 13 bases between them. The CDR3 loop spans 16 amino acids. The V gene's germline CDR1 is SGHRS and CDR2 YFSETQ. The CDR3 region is CASSFGHETTNEKLFF. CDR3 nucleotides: TGCGCCAGCAGCTTCGGACACGAAACGACTAATGAAAAACTGTTTTTT.

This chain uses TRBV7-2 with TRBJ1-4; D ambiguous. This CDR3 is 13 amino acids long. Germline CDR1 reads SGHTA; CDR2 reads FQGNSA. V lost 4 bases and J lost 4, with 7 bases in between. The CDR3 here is CASSSNRNEKLFF. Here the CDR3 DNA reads TGTGCCAGCAGCTCTAATCGTAATGAAAAACTGTTTTTT.

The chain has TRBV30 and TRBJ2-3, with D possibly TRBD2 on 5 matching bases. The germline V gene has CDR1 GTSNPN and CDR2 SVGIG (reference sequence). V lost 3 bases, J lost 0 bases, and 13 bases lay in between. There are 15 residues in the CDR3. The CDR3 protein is CAWRRVRGSTDTQYF. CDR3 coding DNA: TGTGCCTGGAGGCGGGTCCGGGGTAGCACAGATACGCAGTATTTT.

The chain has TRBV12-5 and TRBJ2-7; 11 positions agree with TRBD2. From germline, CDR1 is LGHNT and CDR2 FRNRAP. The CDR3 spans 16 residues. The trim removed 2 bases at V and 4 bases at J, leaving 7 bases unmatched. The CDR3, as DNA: TGTGCTAGTGGTTTGAGGGTTAGCGGGGGGGCGTACGAGCAGTACTTC. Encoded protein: CASGLRVSGGAYEQYF.

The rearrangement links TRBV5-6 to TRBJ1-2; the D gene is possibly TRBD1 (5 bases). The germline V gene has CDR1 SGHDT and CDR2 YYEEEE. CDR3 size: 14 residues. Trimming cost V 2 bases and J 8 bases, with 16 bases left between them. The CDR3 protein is CASSLDRIYEGYTF. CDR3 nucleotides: TGTGCCAGCAGCTTAGACAGAATTTATGAGGGCTACACCTTC.

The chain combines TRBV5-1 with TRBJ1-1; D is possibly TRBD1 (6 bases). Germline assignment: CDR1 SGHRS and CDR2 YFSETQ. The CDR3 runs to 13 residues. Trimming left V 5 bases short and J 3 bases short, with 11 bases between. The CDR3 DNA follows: TGCGCCAGCAGTCAAACAGGGTACACTGAAGCTTTCTTT. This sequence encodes CASSQTGYTEAFF.

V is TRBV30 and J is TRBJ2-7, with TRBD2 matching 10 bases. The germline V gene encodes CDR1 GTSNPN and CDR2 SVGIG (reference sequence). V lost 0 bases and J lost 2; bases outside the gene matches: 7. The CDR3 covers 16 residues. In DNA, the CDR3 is TGTGCCTGGAGTGTACCCCAGCGGGAGGGGACCTACGAGCAGTACTTC. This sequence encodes CAWSVPQREGTYEQYF.

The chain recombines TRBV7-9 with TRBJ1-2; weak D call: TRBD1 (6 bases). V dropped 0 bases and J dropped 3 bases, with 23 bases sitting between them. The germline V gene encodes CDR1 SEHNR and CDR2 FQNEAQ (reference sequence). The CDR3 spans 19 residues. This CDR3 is CASSLAPLRGGGAYYGYTF. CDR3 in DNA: TGTGCCAGCAGCTTAGCCCCATTAAGGGGTGGGGGCGCGTACTATGGCTACACCTTC. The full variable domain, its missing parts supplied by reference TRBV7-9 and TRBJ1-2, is DTGVSQNPRHKITKRGQNVTFRCDPISEHNRLYWYRQTLGQGPEFLTYFQNEAQLEKSRLLSDRFSAERPKGSFSTLEIQRTEQGDSAMYLCASSLAPLRGGGAYYGYTFGSGTRLTVV.

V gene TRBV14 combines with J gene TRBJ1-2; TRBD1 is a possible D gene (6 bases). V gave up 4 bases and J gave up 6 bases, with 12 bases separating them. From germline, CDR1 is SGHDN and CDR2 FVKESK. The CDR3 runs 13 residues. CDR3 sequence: CASSLTGRDGYTF. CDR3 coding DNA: TGTGCCAGCAGCCTGACAGGTCGGGATGGCTACACCTTC.

The DNA of the CDR3 is TGTGCCAGCAGCTTTCGGGACAGATCTCTCCTAGTGTCGGGGGAGACCCAGTACTTC. This encodes CASSFRDRSLLVSGETQYF. V usage is TRBV7-2 and J usage is TRBJ2-5; the match to TRBD1 covers 7 bases. The CDR3 length is 19 residues. V dropped 3 bases and J dropped 5; count of bases not matched to a gene: 21. In germline, CDR1 is SGHTA, CDR2 FQGNSA.

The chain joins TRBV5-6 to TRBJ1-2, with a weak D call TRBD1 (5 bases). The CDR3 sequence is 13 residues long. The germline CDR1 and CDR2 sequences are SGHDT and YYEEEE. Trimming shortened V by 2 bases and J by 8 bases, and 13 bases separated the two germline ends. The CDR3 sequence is CASSFGGSYGYTF. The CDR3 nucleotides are TGTGCCAGCAGCTTTGGGGGGTCATACGGCTACACCTTC.

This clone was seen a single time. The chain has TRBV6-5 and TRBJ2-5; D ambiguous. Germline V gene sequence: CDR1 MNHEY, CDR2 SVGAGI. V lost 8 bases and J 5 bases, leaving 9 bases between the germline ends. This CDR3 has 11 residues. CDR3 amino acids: CASASGETQYF. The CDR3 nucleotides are TGTGCCAGCGCTTCGGGTGAGACCCAGTACTTC.

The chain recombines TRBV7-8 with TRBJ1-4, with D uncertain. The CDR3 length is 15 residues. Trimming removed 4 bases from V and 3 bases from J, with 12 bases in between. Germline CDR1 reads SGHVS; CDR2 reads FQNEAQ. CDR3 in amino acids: CASSSQGRANEKLFF. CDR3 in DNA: TGTGCCAGCAGCTCCCAAGGGAGGGCTAATGAAAAACTGTTTTTT.

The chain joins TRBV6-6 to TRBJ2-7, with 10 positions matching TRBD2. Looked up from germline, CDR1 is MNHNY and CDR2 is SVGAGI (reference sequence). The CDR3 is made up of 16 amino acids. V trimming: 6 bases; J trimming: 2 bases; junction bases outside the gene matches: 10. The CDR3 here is CASRLYSGGHTYEQYF. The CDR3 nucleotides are TGTGCCAGCAGACTCTATAGCGGGGGGCATACCTACGAGCAGTACTTC.

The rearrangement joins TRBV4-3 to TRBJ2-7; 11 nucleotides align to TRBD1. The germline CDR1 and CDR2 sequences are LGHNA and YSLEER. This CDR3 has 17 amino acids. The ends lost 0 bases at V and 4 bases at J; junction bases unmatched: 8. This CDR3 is CASSQELGTGGRYEQYF. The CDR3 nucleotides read TGCGCCAGCAGCCAAGAATTGGGGACAGGGGGTAGGTACGAGCAGTACTTC.

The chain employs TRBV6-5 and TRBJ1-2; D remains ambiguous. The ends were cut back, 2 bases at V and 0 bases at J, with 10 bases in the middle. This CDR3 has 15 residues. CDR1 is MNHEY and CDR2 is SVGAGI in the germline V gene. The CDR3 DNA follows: TGTGCCAGCAGTTACCGACACGGAACTAACTATGGCTACACCTTC. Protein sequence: CASSYRHGTNYGYTF.

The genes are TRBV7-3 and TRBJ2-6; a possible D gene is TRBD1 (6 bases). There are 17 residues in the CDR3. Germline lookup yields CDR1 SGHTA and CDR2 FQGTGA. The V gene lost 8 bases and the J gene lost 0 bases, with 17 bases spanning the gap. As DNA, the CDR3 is TGTGCCAGCGCACAGGACAGAATAAGCTCTGGGGCCAACGTCCTGACTTTC. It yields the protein CASAQDRISSGANVLTF.

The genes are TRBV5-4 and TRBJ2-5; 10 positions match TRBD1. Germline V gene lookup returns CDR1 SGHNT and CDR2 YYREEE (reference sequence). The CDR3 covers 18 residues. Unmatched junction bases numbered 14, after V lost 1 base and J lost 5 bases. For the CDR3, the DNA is TGTGCCAGCAGCTTGTCCTTCGGGGTGGACAGGGGGAAGGAGACCCAGTACTTC. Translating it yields CASSLSFGVDRGKETQYF.

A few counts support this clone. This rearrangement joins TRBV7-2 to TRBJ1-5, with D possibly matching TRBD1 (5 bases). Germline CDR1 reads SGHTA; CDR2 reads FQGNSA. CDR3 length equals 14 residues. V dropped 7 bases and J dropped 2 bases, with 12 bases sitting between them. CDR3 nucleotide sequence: TGTGCCAGCACCCTGGGCAGGGGCAATCAGCCCCAGCATTTT. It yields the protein CASTLGRGNQPQHF.

The CDR3 coding sequence is TGTGCCACTATACGGAACAGGGGACAAGAGACCCAGTACTTC. Protein: CATIRNRGQETQYF. The chain employs TRBV6-1 and TRBJ2-5, with TRBD1 matching 7 bases. Germline V CDR1 and CDR2: MNHNS, SASEGT. The CDR3 contains 14 residues. Losses at the gene ends were 10 bases for V and 2 bases for J; bases not matched to a gene: 10.

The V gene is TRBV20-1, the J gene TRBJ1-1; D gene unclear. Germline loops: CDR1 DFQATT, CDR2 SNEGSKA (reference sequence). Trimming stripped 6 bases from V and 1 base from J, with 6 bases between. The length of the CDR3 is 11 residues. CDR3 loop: CSAPRNTEAFF. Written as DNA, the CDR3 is TGCAGTGCACCCAGGAACACTGAAGCTTTCTTT.